This TCR beta chain was captured by sequencing in a study of T cells after yellow fever vaccination. TCRdb re-derived calls from the 5' RACE reads in MiXCR, one entry per CDR3 protein. The table has 250,000 to 400,000 distinct CDR3 sequences, around 4.5% seen once. Trimming shortened V by 8 bases and J by 2 bases, and 15 bases separated the two germline ends. CDR1 and CDR2 from the germline V gene are PRHDT and FYEKMQ (reference sequence). This CDR3 has 15 residues. The input for sequencing was PBMCs, taken 15 days after the yellow fever booster vaccination. The receptor comes from a man aged 18 to 35 who received the YFV17D yellow fever vaccine. This chain links TRBV13 with TRBJ2-2; weak D call: TRBD1 (5 bases). The CDR3 sequence is CASRAQGINTGELFF. The CDR3 bases are TGTGCCAGCCGGGCGCAGGGAATAAACACCGGGGAGCTGTTTTTT.